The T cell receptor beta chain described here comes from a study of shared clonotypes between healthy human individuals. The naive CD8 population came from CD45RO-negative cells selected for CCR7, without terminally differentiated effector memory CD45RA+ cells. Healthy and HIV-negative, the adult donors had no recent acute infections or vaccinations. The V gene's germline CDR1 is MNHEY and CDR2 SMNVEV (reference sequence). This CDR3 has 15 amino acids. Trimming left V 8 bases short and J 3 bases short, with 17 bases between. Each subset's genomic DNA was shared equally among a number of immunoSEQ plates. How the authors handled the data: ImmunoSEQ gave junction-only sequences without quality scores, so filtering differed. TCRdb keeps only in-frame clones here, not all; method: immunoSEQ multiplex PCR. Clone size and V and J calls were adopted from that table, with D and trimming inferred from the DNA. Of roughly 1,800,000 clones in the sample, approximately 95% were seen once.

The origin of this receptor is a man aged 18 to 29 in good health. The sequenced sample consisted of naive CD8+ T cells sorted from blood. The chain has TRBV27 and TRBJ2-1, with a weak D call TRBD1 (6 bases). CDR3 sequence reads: CASSYYGGYYNEQFF. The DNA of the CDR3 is TGTGCCAGCTCCTATTATGGGGGCTACTACAATGAGCAGTTCTTC.